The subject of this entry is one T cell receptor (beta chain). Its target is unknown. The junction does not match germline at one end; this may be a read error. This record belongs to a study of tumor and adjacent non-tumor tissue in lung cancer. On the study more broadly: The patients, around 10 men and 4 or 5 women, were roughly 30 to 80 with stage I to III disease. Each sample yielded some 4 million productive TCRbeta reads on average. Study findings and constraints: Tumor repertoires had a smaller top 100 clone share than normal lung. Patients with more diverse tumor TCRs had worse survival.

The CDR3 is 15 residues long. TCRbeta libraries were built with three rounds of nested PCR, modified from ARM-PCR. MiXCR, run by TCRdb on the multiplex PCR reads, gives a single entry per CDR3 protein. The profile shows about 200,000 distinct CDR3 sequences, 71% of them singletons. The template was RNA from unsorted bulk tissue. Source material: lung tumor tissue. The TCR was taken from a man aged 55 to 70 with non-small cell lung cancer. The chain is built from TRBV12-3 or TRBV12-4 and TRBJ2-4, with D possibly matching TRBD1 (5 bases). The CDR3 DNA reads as TGTGCCGGCAGTTTAAAACTTGGGGCCAAAAACATTCAGTGCTTC. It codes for CAGSLKLGAKNIQCF.